Listed below are T cell receptor beta chains from one sample, sequenced in a study of T cell responses to AZD1222 COVID-19 vaccine. The protocol was immunoSEQ multiplex PCR, while the TCRdb copy is restricted to in-frame clones and leaves out a portion. The data contain 150,000 to 200,000 clones, roughly nine tenths of them singletons. The sample here was peripheral blood, taken on day 0 of AZD1222 vaccination. Source of these receptors: an adult in good health. Each CDR3 is given with its conserved first and last residue. Fields, in order: clone size, D gene, J gene, V gene, CDR3 DNA, CDR3 protein. D genes are given only for firm matches. Size is stated for part of the rows, as once, few or many counts, or as a class when the clone is expanded.

abundance: -; d_gene: -; j_gene: TRBJ2-2; v_gene: TRBV6-5; CDR3nt: TGTGCCACAGCAAGGGGGACCGGGGAGCTGTTTTTT; CDR3aa: CATARGTGELFF
abundance: -; d_gene: TRBD1; j_gene: TRBJ1-4; v_gene: TRBV7-9; CDR3nt: TGTGCCAGCAGCTCAACTGGACAGGGAACAACTAATGAAAAACTGTTTTTT; CDR3aa: CASSSTGQGTTNEKLFF
abundance: -; d_gene: TRBD1; j_gene: TRBJ2-5; v_gene: TRBV2; CDR3nt: TGTGCCAGCAGTGAGACAGGGCCTCAACTTACGACCCAGTACTTC; CDR3aa: CASSETGPQLTTQYF
abundance: -; d_gene: TRBD2; j_gene: TRBJ2-7; v_gene: TRBV28; CDR3nt: TGTGCCAGCCGCCGGCGGGGGGGAGGGATATCCTACGAGCAGTACTTC; CDR3aa: CASRRRGGGISYEQYF
abundance: once; d_gene: -; j_gene: TRBJ2-1; v_gene: TRBV7-2; CDR3nt: TGTGCCAGCAGCTTAGCCCCTAAACTCCGGAGCTCCTACAATGAGCAGTTCTTC; CDR3aa: CASSLAPKLRSSYNEQFF
abundance: -; d_gene: -; j_gene: TRBJ2-2; v_gene: TRBV5-6; CDR3nt: TGTGCCAGCAGCCCGGGGACCGGGGAGCTGTTTTTT; CDR3aa: CASSPGTGELFF
abundance: few; d_gene: -; j_gene: TRBJ2-3; v_gene: TRBV2; CDR3nt: TGTGCCAGCAGGAGGGACTCGACAGATACGCAGTATTTT; CDR3aa: CASRRDSTDTQYF
abundance: -; d_gene: -; j_gene: TRBJ1-1; v_gene: TRBV7-6; CDR3nt: TGTGCCAGCAGCTTATATTTGGGGGAGAACACTGAAGCTTTCTTT; CDR3aa: CASSLYLGENTEAFF
abundance: -; d_gene: TRBD1; j_gene: TRBJ1-4; v_gene: TRBV7-9; CDR3nt: TGTGCCAGCAGCTTAGGCGGGACAGATGAAAAACTGTTTTTT; CDR3aa: CASSLGGTDEKLFF
abundance: -; d_gene: -; j_gene: TRBJ1-1; v_gene: TRBV9; CDR3nt: TGTGCCAGCAGCCCTTTAGCGAACACTGAAGCTTTCTTT; CDR3aa: CASSPLANTEAFF
abundance: -; d_gene: -; j_gene: TRBJ1-1; v_gene: TRBV6-5; CDR3nt: TGTGCCAGCACCCTAGAACAGGGAACTGAAGCTTTCTTT; CDR3aa: CASTLEQGTEAFF
abundance: -; d_gene: -; j_gene: TRBJ1-4; v_gene: TRBV27; CDR3nt: TGTGCCAGCAGCCGTGCCAAAAAACTGTTTTTT; CDR3aa: CASSRAKKLFF
abundance: -; d_gene: -; j_gene: TRBJ2-1; v_gene: TRBV5-1; CDR3nt: TGCGCCGGATCGGACGGCAGCTCCTACAATGAGCAGTTCTTC; CDR3aa: CAGSDGSSYNEQFF
abundance: -; d_gene: -; j_gene: TRBJ2-7; v_gene: TRBV7-9; CDR3nt: TGTGCCAGCAGCTTAACAGCCCCCTACGAGCAGTACTTC; CDR3aa: CASSLTAPYEQYF
abundance: -; d_gene: -; j_gene: TRBJ2-1; v_gene: TRBV7-3; CDR3nt: TGTGCCAGCAGCAAAGGGAGGAATGAGCAGTTCTTC; CDR3aa: CASSKGRNEQFF
abundance: -; d_gene: -; j_gene: TRBJ1-3; v_gene: TRBV28; CDR3nt: TGTGCCAGCAGTTTATCGGTGCCATCCGGAAACACCATATATTTT; CDR3aa: CASSLSVPSGNTIYF
abundance: -; d_gene: -; j_gene: TRBJ2-1; v_gene: TRBV2; CDR3nt: TGTGCCAGCGGGTCTGCCGGGGACAATGAGCAGTTCTTC; CDR3aa: CASGSAGDNEQFF
abundance: -; d_gene: -; j_gene: TRBJ2-3; v_gene: TRBV6-5; CDR3nt: TGTGCCAGCAGTTACCGGCGGCCCCCCGCAGATACGCAGTATTTT; CDR3aa: CASSYRRPPADTQYF
abundance: once; d_gene: TRBD1; j_gene: TRBJ1-3; v_gene: TRBV3-1/TRBV3-2; CDR3nt: TGTGCCAGCAGCCTCGACAGGGCCGCCTCTGGAAACACCATATATTTT; CDR3aa: CASSLDRAASGNTIYF
abundance: -; d_gene: -; j_gene: TRBJ2-7; v_gene: TRBV27; CDR3nt: TGTGCCAGCAGTTTTGGAGGGCTCGGCGAGCAGTACTTC; CDR3aa: CASSFGGLGEQYF
abundance: -; d_gene: -; j_gene: TRBJ2-3; v_gene: TRBV29-1; CDR3nt: TGCAGCGTCGACGTCCGGGACCCAGGCACAGATACGCAGTATTTT; CDR3aa: CSVDVRDPGTDTQYF
abundance: -; d_gene: TRBD1; j_gene: TRBJ1-5; v_gene: TRBV6-6; CDR3nt: TGTGCCAGCAGTAAAGGACAGGGGGGGAATCAGCCCCAGCATTTT; CDR3aa: CASSKGQGGNQPQHF
abundance: -; d_gene: TRBD1; j_gene: TRBJ1-1; v_gene: TRBV6-5; CDR3nt: TGTGCCAGCAGTCGACAGGGGGGGAACACTGAAGCTTTCTTT; CDR3aa: CASSRQGGNTEAFF
abundance: -; d_gene: -; j_gene: TRBJ2-3; v_gene: TRBV28; CDR3nt: TGTGCCAGCAGTTTGGGCCCCCGTACGCAGTATTTT; CDR3aa: CASSLGPRTQYF
abundance: -; d_gene: -; j_gene: TRBJ1-5; v_gene: TRBV7-2; CDR3nt: TGTGCCAGCAGCCCCTCAATGGAGGGAGTGCCCCAGCATTTT; CDR3aa: CASSPSMEGVPQHF
abundance: -; d_gene: TRBD1; j_gene: TRBJ2-5; v_gene: TRBV5-1; CDR3nt: TGCGCCAGCAGTGACCGGGACAGCCAAGAGACCCAGTACTTC; CDR3aa: CASSDRDSQETQYF